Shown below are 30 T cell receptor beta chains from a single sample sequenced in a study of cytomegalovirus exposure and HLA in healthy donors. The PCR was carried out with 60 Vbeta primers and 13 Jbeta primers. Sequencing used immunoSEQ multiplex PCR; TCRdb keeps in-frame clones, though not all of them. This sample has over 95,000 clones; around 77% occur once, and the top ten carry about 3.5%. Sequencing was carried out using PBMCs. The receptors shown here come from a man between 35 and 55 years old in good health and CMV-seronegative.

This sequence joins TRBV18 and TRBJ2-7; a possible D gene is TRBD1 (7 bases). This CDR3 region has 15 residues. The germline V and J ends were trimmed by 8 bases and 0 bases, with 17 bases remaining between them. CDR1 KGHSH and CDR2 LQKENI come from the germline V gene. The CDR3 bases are TGTGCCAGCACCATACAGGGGAGGAGCTCCTACGAGCAGTACTTC. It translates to CASTIQGRSSYEQYF.

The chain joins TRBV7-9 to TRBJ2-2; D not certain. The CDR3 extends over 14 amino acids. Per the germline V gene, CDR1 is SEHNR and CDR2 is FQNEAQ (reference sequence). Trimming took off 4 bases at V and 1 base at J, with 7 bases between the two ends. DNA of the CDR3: TGTGCCAGCAGCTCAGGCATGAACACCGGGGAGCTGTTTTTT. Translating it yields CASSSGMNTGELFF.

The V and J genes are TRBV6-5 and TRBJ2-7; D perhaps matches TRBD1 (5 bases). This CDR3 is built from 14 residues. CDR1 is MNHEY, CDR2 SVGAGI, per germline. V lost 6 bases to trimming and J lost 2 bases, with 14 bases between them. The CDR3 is CASSRRVQAYEQYF. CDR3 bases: TGTGCCAGCAGCCGAAGGGTACAGGCCTACGAGCAGTACTTC.

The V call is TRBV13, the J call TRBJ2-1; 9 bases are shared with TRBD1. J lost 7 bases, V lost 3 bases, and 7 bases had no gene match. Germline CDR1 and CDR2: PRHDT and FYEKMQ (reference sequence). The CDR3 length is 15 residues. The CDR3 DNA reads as TGTGCCAGCAGCTTGGGACAGGGAGAAGAAAATGAGCAGTTCTTC. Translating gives CASSLGQGEENEQFF.

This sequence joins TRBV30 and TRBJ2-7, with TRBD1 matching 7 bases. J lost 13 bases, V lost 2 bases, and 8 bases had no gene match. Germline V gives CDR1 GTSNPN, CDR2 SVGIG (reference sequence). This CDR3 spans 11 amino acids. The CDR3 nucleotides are TGTGCCTGGAGTTCCCGGGACAGAGACTACTTC. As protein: CAWSSRDRDYF.

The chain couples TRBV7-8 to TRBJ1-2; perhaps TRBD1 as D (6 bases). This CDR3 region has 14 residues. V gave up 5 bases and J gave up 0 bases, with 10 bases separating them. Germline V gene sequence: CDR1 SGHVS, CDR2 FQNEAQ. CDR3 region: CASSMGHANYGYTF. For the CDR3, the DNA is TGTGCCAGCAGCATGGGACACGCTAACTATGGCTACACCTTC.

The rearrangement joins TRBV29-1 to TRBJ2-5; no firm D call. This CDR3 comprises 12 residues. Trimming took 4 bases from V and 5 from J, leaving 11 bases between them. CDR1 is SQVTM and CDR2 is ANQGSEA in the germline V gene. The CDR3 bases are TGCAGCGTTGTCTATGTATCCGAGACCCAGTACTTC. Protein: CSVVYVSETQYF.

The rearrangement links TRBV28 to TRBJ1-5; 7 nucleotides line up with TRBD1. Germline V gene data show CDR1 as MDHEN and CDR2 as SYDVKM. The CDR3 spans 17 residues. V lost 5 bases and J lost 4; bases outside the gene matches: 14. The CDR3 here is CASSLIQGNMGNQPQHF. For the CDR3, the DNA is TGTGCCAGCAGTCTAATACAGGGGAATATGGGAAATCAGCCCCAGCATTTT. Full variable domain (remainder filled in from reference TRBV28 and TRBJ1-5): DVKVTQSSRYLVKRTGEKVFLECVQDMDHENMFWYRQDPGLGLRLIYFSYDVKMKEKGDIPEGYSVSREKKERFSLILESASTNQTSMYLCASSLIQGNMGNQPQHFGDGTRLSIL.

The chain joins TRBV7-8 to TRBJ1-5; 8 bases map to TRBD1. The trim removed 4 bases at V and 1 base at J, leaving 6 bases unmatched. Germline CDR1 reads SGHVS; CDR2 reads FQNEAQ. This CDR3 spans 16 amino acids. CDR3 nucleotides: TGTGCCAGCAGCTCTCCCGACAGGGGAAGCAATCAGCCCCAGCATTTT. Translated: CASSSPDRGSNQPQHF.

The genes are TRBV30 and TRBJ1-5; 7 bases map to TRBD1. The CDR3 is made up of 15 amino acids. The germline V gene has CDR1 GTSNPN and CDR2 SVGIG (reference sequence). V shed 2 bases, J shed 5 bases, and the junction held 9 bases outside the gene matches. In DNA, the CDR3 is TGTGCCTGGAGTCCCCAAGACAGGGCCCATCAGCCCCAGCATTTT. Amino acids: CAWSPQDRAHQPQHF.

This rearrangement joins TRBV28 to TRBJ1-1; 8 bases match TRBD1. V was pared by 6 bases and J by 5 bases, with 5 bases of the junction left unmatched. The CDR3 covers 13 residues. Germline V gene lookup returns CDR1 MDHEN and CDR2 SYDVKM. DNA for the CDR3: TGTGCCAGCAGCAGGACAGGGTGGACTGAAGCTTTCTTT. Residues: CASSRTGWTEAFF.

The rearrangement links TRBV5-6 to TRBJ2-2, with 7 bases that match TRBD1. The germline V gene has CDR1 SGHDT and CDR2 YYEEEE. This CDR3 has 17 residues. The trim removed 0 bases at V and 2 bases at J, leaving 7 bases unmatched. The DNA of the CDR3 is TGTGCCAGCAGCTTGGGGCCCGGGACAGATAACACCGGGGAGCTGTTTTTT. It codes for CASSLGPGTDNTGELFF.

CDR3 nucleotides: TGTGCCAGCAGACGGGGGGACAGGGGGCTTTCTGGGGCCAACGTCCTGACTTTC. It codes for CASRRGDRGLSGANVLTF. The rearrangement uses TRBV7-8 and TRBJ2-6, with 12 bases that match TRBD1. Germline V gene sequence: CDR1 SGHVS, CDR2 FQNEAQ. V dropped 6 bases and J dropped 1; count of bases not matched to a gene: 7. This CDR3 comprises 18 residues.

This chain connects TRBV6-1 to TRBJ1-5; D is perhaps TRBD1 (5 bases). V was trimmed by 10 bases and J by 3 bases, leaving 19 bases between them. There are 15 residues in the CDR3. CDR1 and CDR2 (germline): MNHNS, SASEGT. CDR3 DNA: TGTGCCACCACGGGGGGTCGAGGGGACAATCAGCCCCAGCATTTT. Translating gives CATTGGRGDNQPQHF.

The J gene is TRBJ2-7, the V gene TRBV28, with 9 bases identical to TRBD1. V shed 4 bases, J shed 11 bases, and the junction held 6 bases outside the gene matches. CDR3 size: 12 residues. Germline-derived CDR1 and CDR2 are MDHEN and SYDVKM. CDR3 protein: CASSSTTGGEYF. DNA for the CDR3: TGTGCCAGCAGTTCAACGACAGGGGGGGAGTACTTC. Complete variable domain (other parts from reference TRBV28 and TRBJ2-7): DVKVTQSSRYLVKRTGEKVFLECVQDMDHENMFWYRQDPGLGLRLIYFSYDVKMKEKGDIPEGYSVSREKKERFSLILESASTNQTSMYLCASSSTTGGEYFGPGTRLTVT.

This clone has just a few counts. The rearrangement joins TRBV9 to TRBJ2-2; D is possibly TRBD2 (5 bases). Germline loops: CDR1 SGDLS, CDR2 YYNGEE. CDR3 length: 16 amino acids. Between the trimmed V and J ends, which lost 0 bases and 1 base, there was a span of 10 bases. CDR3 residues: CASSVVPEGNTGELFF. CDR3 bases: TGTGCCAGCAGCGTAGTCCCCGAGGGGAACACCGGGGAGCTGTTTTTT.

In DNA, the CDR3 is TGTGCCAGTAGTACGGGACTAGCGGGAGGACTAGATACGCAGTATTTT. Translated, it gives CASSTGLAGGLDTQYF. The V and J genes are TRBV19 and TRBJ2-3, with TRBD2 matching over 15 bases. This CDR3 comprises 16 residues. Trimming cost V 4 bases and J 5 bases; bases outside gene matches: 4. CDR1 is LNHDA, CDR2 SQIVND, per germline (reference sequence). Variable domain in full (rest from reference TRBV19 and TRBJ2-3): DGGITQSPKYLFRKEGQNVTLSCEQNLNHDAMYWYRQDPGQGLRLIYYSQIVNDFQKGDIAEGYSVSREKKESFPLTVTSAQKNPTAFYLCASSTGLAGGLDTQYFGPGTRLTVL.

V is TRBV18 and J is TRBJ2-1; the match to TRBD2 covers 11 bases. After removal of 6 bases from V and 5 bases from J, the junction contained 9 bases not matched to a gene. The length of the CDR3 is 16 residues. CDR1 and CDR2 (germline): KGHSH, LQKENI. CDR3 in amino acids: CASSPRPGLADNEQFF. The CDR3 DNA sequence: TGTGCCAGCTCGCCGAGACCGGGACTAGCGGACAATGAGCAGTTCTTC.

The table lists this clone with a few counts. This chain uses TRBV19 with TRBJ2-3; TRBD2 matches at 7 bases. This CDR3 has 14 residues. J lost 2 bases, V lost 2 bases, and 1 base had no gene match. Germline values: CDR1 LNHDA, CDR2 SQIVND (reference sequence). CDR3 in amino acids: CASSISGDTDTQYF. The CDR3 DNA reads TGTGCCAGTAGTATAAGCGGGGACACAGATACGCAGTATTTT.

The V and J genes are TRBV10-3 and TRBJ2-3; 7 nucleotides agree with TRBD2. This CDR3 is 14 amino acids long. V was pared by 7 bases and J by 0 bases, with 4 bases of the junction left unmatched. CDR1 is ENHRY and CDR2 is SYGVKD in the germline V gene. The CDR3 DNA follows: TGTGCCATCACAGCGGGACGAAGCACAGATACGCAGTATTTT. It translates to CAITAGRSTDTQYF.

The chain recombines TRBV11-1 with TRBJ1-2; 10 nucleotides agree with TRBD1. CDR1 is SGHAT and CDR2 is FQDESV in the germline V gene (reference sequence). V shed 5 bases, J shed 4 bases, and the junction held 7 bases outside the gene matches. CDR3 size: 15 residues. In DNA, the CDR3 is TGTGCCAGCAGCCCGAGGGACAGGGGAGGCTATGGCTACACCTTC. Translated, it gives CASSPRDRGGYGYTF.

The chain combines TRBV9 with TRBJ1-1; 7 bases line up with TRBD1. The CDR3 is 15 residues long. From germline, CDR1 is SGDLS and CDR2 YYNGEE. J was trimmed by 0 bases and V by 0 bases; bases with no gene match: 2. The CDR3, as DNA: TGTGCCAGCAGCGTAGAAGGGGGCATGAACACTGAAGCTTTCTTT. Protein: CASSVEGGMNTEAFF.

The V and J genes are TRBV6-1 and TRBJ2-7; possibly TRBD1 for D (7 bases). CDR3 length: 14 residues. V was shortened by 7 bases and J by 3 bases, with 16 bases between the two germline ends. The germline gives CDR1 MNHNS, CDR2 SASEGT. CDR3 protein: CASMRGQQVYEQYF. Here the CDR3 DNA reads TGTGCCAGCATGCGGGGACAGCAAGTCTACGAGCAGTACTTC.

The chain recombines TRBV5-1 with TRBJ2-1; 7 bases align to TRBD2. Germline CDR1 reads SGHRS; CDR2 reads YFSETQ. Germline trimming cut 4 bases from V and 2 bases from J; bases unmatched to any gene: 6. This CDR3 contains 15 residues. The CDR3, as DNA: TGCGCCAGCAGCCCGGGGCTAGCGGCCTACAATGAGCAGTTCTTC. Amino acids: CASSPGLAAYNEQFF.

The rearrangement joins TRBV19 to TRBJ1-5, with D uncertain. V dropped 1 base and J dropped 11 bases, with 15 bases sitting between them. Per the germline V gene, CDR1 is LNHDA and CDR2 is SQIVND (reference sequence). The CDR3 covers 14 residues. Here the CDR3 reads CASSIAQRAVAQHF. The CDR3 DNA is TGTGCCAGTAGTATAGCCCAGAGAGCGGTGGCCCAGCATTTT.

The CDR3 nucleotides are TGTGCCAGCAGTTCATCTTGGGGGGACAGGGGCAATAATTCACCCCTCCACTTT. Its protein product is CASSSSWGDRGNNSPLHF. The chain carries TRBV28 and TRBJ1-6; TRBD1 aligns across 10 bases. The V gene end was trimmed by 4 bases and the J gene end by 5 bases; junction bases not matched to a gene: 11. This CDR3 has 18 residues. The germline V gene has CDR1 MDHEN and CDR2 SYDVKM.

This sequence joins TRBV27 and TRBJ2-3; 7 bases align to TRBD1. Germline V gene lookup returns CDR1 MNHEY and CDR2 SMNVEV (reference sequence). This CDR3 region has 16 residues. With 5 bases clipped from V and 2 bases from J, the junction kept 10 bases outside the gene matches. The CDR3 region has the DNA TGTGCCAGCAGTGAGGGACAGAACAACCCCACAGATACGCAGTATTTT. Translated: CASSEGQNNPTDTQYF.

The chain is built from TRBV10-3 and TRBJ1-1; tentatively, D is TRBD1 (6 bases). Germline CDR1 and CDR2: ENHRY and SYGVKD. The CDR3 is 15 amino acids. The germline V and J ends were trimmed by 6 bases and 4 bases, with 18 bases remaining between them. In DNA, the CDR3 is TGTGCCATCAGCGAGCCAAGCAGGGGTAGCACTGAAGCTTTCTTT. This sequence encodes CAISEPSRGSTEAFF.

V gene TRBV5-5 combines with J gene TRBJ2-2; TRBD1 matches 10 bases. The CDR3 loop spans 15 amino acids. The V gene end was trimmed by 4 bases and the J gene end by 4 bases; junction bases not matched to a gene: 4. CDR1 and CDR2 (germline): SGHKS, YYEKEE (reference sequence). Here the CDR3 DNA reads TGTGCCAGCAGCGGGACAGGGGCGTTCACCGGGGAGCTGTTTTTT. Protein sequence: CASSGTGAFTGELFF.

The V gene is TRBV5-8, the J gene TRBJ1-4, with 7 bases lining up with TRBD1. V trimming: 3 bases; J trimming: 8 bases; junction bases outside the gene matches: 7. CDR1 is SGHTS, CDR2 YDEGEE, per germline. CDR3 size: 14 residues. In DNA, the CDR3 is TGTGCCAGCAGCTACGACCCAGGGGGGGAAAAACTGTTTTTT. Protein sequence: CASSYDPGGEKLFF.